A selection of T cell receptor beta chains follows, all from one sample in a study of T-cell memory formation after mild COVID-19. TCRdb fed the 5' RACE reads into MiXCR, producing one record per CDR3 protein. The table records 390,000 or so distinct CDR3 sequences, roughly 15% of them present only once. The sample was PBMCs or a T cell subset sorted from them (not recorded which). These receptors were collected from a man aged 18 to 30 who had mild COVID-19 (a few samples of this study predate the infection). Cell type and time point are not known. Both conserved end residues are part of each CDR3. Each record gives: clone size, D gene, J gene, V gene, CDR3 protein, CDR3 DNA. The D gene is left open where the match is weak. The listing skips clone size in some rows; elsewhere it reads once, few, many or a size class.

- | - | TRBJ2-1 | TRBV7-2 | CASSTPPTQEEQFF | TGTGCCAGCAGCACCCCGCCCACCCAGGAGGAGCAGTTCTTC
few | TRBD2 | TRBJ2-5 | TRBV7-4 | CASSRAGGKETQYF | TGTGCCAGCAGTCGCGCGGGGGGCAAAGAGACCCAGTACTTC
few | - | TRBJ2-3 | TRBV9 | CASNEGPADTQYF | TGTGCCAGCAACGAGGGGCCGGCAGATACGCAGTATTTT
many | TRBD2 | TRBJ2-5 | TRBV20-1 | CSASKGGSSQETQYF | TGCAGTGCTAGTAAGGGCGGGAGCTCTCAAGAGACCCAGTACTTC
- | TRBD2 | TRBJ2-5 | TRBV5-4 | CACTRGGSGETQYF | TGTGCCTGTACGCGGGGGGGAAGTGGGGAGACCCAGTACTTC
few | - | TRBJ2-3 | TRBV7-9 | CASSSKLPRDTDTQYF | TGTGCCAGCAGCTCCAAGTTACCCCGGGACACAGATACGCAGTATTTT
few | - | TRBJ2-1 | TRBV19 | CASSMEGARGEFF | TGTGCCAGTAGTATGGAAGGAGCCAGGGGTGAGTTCTTC
- | - | TRBJ2-1 | TRBV4-2 | CASSLRDTDRDEQFF | TGTGCCAGCAGCCTCCGGGACACAGATAGGGATGAGCAGTTCTTC
once | - | TRBJ2-7 | TRBV9 | CASSVGVGLIYEQYF | TGTGCCAGCAGCGTAGGGGTGGGACTGATCTACGAGCAGTACTTC
few | TRBD2 | TRBJ2-1 | TRBV7-6 | CASSLAGTSGGPGVYNEQFF | TGTGCCAGCAGCTTAGCCGGGACTAGCGGGGGACCCGGGGTCTACAATGAGCAGTTCTTC
few | - | TRBJ2-2 | TRBV11-2 | CASSRRDFNTGELFF | TGTGCCAGCAGCCGAAGGGACTTTAACACCGGGGAGCTGTTTTTT
- | - | TRBJ1-6 | TRBV13 | CASSLDRDSPLHF | TGTGCCAGCAGCTTAGACAGGGATTCACCACTCCACTTT
- | - | TRBJ2-5 | TRBV2 | CASSGQGGAGETQYF | TGTGCCAGCAGTGGTCAGGGGGGCGCTGGGGAGACCCAGTACTTC
- | - | TRBJ2-3 | TRBV9 | CASSVGVRIAEGDTQYF | TGTGCCAGCAGCGTAGGGGTCCGGATCGCAGAAGGGGATACGCAGTATTTT
few | - | TRBJ1-5 | TRBV7-2 | CASSAGPNQPQHF | TGTGCCAGCAGTGCCGGGCCAAATCAGCCCCAGCATTTT
few | TRBD1 | TRBJ2-2 | TRBV29-1 | CSARTGGNTGELFF | TGCAGCGCTCGGACAGGGGGGAACACCGGGGAGCTGTTTTTT
many | - | TRBJ2-1 | TRBV5-1 | CASSRDGDYNEQFF | TGCGCCAGCAGCCGGGACGGTGACTACAATGAGCAGTTCTTC
- | - | TRBJ2-5 | TRBV12-3/TRBV12-4 | CASSFSTGTRETQYF | TGTGCCAGCAGTTTCTCTACAGGGACGAGGGAGACCCAGTACTTC
few | - | TRBJ1-1 | TRBV19 | CASSMAGRPDTEAFF | TGTGCCAGTAGTATGGCAGGGCGTCCGGACACTGAAGCTTTCTTT
- | - | TRBJ2-7 | TRBV13 | CASSLAESYEQYF | TGTGCCAGCAGCTTGGCAGAGTCCTACGAGCAGTACTTC
few | TRBD1 | TRBJ2-5 | TRBV20-1 | CSANSRDRPFRTQYF | TGCAGTGCAAATTCCCGGGACAGGCCCTTCAGGACCCAGTACTTC
few | - | TRBJ1-5 | TRBV28 | CASSLEGQQPQHF | TGTGCCAGCAGTTTAGAGGGACAACAGCCCCAGCATTTT
- | - | TRBJ1-2 | TRBV27 | CASSLQPYGYTF | TGTGCCAGCAGTTTACAGCCCTATGGCTACACCTTC
- | - | TRBJ2-3 | TRBV7-9 | CASRYRQSTDTQYF | TGTGCCAGCAGGTACCGACAGAGCACAGATACGCAGTATTTT
- | TRBD2 | TRBJ2-1 | TRBV11-2 | CASSPWRGSYNEQFF | TGTGCCAGCAGCCCGTGGCGGGGGTCCTACAATGAGCAGTTCTTC
many | - | TRBJ2-1 | TRBV6-4 | CASSGTGNEQFF | TGTGCCAGCAGTGGCACGGGGAATGAGCAGTTCTTC
few | - | TRBJ2-3 | TRBV5-4 | CASTTVGTDTQYF | TGTGCCAGCACCACCGTGGGCACAGATACGCAGTATTTT
- | - | TRBJ1-5 | TRBV4-1 | CASSQAGIGQPQHF | TGCGCCAGCAGCCAAGCGGGAATTGGACAGCCCCAGCATTTT
many | - | TRBJ2-3 | TRBV4-1 | CASSQTGSTDTQYF | TGCGCCAGCAGCCAAACGGGTAGCACAGATACGCAGTATTTT
many | TRBD1 | TRBJ2-5 | TRBV12-3/TRBV12-4 | CASSSQGTGETQYF | TGTGCCAGCAGTTCACAGGGGACGGGGGAGACCCAGTACTTC
few | - | TRBJ2-1 | TRBV12-3/TRBV12-4 | CASSFQISSNNEQFF | TGTGCCAGCAGTTTCCAGATCTCATCCAACAATGAGCAGTTCTTC